These 25 T cell receptor beta chains were sequenced from one sample in a study of blood T cell repertoires in COVID-19. The repertoire was sequenced with immunoSEQ multiplex PCR; TCRdb's copy has only in-frame clones and lacks some. Altogether 75,000 to 80,000 clones are present, 88% being singletons, with the ten largest covering about 9.6%. The sequencing input was peripheral blood. These receptors were obtained from a human donor in a cohort sampled during active COVID-19.

The rearrangement joins TRBV3-1 (or the pseudogene TRBV3-2) to TRBJ2-2, with D unresolved. The CDR3 is 13 amino acids. Germline CDR1 is LGHDT and CDR2 is YNNKEL (reference sequence). The ends were cut back, 1 base at V and 5 bases at J, with 5 bases in the middle. The CDR3 protein is CASSQGRTGELFF. The CDR3 bases are TGTGCCAGCAGCCAAGGGAGAACCGGGGAGCTGTTTTTT.

This sequence joins TRBV29-1 and TRBJ1-2; 11 bases match TRBD1. CDR3 size: 14 residues. V shed 5 bases, J shed 7 bases, and the junction held 9 bases outside the gene matches. Germline loops: CDR1 SQVTM, CDR2 ANQGSEA. The CDR3 protein is CSVLTGQGAVGYTF. The CDR3 nucleotides read TGCAGCGTTCTGACTGGACAGGGGGCTGTTGGCTACACCTTC.

This rearrangement joins TRBV5-1 to TRBJ1-2; weak D call: TRBD1 (6 bases). The germline V gene has CDR1 SGHRS and CDR2 YFSETQ. Between the trimmed V and J ends, which lost 0 bases and 3 bases, there was a span of 15 bases. The CDR3 is made up of 16 amino acids. CDR3 in DNA: TGCGCCAGCAGCTTGGGGGCCCCGGACAGCTACTATGGCTACACCTTC. It yields the protein CASSLGAPDSYYGYTF.

This chain connects TRBV28 to TRBJ2-2, with TRBD1 matching 12 bases. The V gene's germline CDR1 is MDHEN and CDR2 SYDVKM. With 9 bases clipped from V and 7 bases from J, the junction kept 12 bases outside the gene matches. The CDR3 covers 16 residues. The CDR3 DNA sequence: TGTGCCAGTAGCAGCAGGGACAGGGGGCTTATCGGGGAGCTGTTTTTT. It yields the protein CASSSRDRGLIGELFF.

The chain uses TRBV7-6 and TRBJ1-2; 7 nucleotides align to TRBD1. The germline V gene has CDR1 SGHVS and CDR2 FNYEAQ. The CDR3 consists of 15 residues. V dropped 5 bases and J dropped 4; count of bases not matched to a gene: 10. In DNA form, the CDR3 reads TGTGCCAGCAGCCCCCAGGGGGGCTTAGTCTATGGCTACACCTTC. Translating it yields CASSPQGGLVYGYTF.

This rearrangement joins TRBV2 to TRBJ2-2, with 8 bases lining up with TRBD2. The ends lost 6 bases at V and 0 bases at J; junction bases unmatched: 9. The CDR3 sequence is 17 residues long. Germline CDR1 and CDR2: SNHLY and FYNNEI. Here the CDR3 reads CASSVNLAGSNTGELFF. The CDR3 DNA reads TGTGCCAGCAGCGTCAACCTAGCGGGCTCGAACACCGGGGAGCTGTTTTTT.

V usage is TRBV3-1 (or the pseudogene TRBV3-2) and J usage is TRBJ2-1; the match to TRBD2 covers 11 bases. Looked up from germline, CDR1 is LGHDT and CDR2 is YNNKEL (reference sequence). V lost 8 bases and J lost 5; bases outside the gene matches: 5. This CDR3 is built from 14 residues. The CDR3 coding sequence is TGTGCCAGCGGACGGACTAGCGGGCACAATGAGCAGTTCTTC. This encodes CASGRTSGHNEQFF.

The rearrangement joins TRBV28 to TRBJ1-2; TRBD1 aligns across 7 bases. V lost 2 bases to trimming and J lost 8 bases; unmatched junction nucleotides: 8. This CDR3 region has 14 residues. Germline V gene lookup returns CDR1 MDHEN and CDR2 SYDVKM. CDR3 coding DNA: TGTGCCAGCAGTTTAGCGCAGGGGGTTTTCGGCTACACCTTC. This encodes CASSLAQGVFGYTF.

The rearrangement uses TRBV30 and TRBJ1-2, with TRBD1 matching 10 bases. Per the germline V gene, CDR1 is GTSNPN and CDR2 is SVGIG (reference sequence). The length of the CDR3 is 13 residues. The V segment lost 2 bases and the J segment 7 bases; nucleotides outside the gene matches: 4. CDR3 region: CAWSTDRGVGYTF. CDR3 nucleotide sequence: TGTGCCTGGAGTACGGACAGGGGGGTTGGCTACACCTTC. The variable domain in full, with the rest retrieved from reference TRBV30 and TRBJ1-2, is SQTIHQWPATLVQPVGSPLSLECTVEGTSNPNLYWYRQAAGRGLQLLFYSVGIGQISSEVPQNLSASRPQDRQFILSSKKLLLSDSGFYLCAWSTDRGVGYTFGSGTRLTVV.

This clone was counted once. The V call is TRBV23-1, the J call TRBJ2-3, with D possibly TRBD1 on 5 matching bases. TRBV23-1 is designated an ORF whose function remains uncertain. V lost 8 bases and J lost 2, with 23 bases in between. The CDR3 spans 17 residues. In nucleotides, the CDR3 is TGCGCCAGCCAATGGAGACAGCCAACGAAATACACAGATACGCAGTATTTT. It codes for CASQWRQPTKYTDTQYF.

This clone was seen only once. This sequence joins TRBV6-5 and TRBJ2-7, with 9 positions matching TRBD2. This CDR3 comprises 14 residues. Germline V gives CDR1 MNHEY, CDR2 SVGAGI. V shed 7 bases and J 3 bases; nucleotides not matched to a gene: 7. In DNA, the CDR3 is TGTGCCAGCAATCAACTAGCGGGTAACTACGAGCAGTACTTC. As protein: CASNQLAGNYEQYF.

The rearrangement uses TRBV5-4 and TRBJ2-3, with 9 nucleotides matching TRBD2. The CDR3 runs to 17 residues. The junction had 12 bases not matched to a gene; V was cut back by 7 bases and J by 0 bases. The V gene's germline CDR1 is SGHNT and CDR2 YYREEE (reference sequence). CDR3 residues: CASGGREGNPSTDTQYF. DNA of the CDR3: TGTGCCAGCGGCGGGCGGGAGGGAAATCCTAGCACAGATACGCAGTATTTT.

The chain uses TRBV3-1 (or the pseudogene TRBV3-2) and TRBJ2-7, with D possibly matching TRBD1 (6 bases). The CDR3 sequence is 14 residues long. The V end lost 5 bases, the J end lost 2 bases, and 13 bases lay between the germline ends. Per germline, CDR1 LGHDT and CDR2 YNNKEL (reference sequence). CDR3 region: CASSNRESTYEQYF. DNA for the CDR3: TGTGCCAGCAGCAACAGGGAGTCGACCTACGAGCAGTACTTC.

This chain links TRBV21-1 with TRBJ1-2; no check of the table's D call, TRBD1, against the DNA was made. TRBV21-1 is termed a pseudogene. The CDR3 loop spans 15 amino acids. CDR3: CASSKPDMPNYGYTF. CDR3 nucleotides: TGTGCCAGCAGCAAACCGGACATGCCGAACTATGGCTACACCTTC.

The chain combines TRBV2 with TRBJ2-3; the D gene is possibly TRBD1 (5 bases). This CDR3 spans 13 amino acids. Between the trimmed V and J ends, which lost 7 bases and 0 bases, there was a span of 8 bases. The germline CDR1 and CDR2 sequences are SNHLY and FYNNEI. CDR3 in DNA: TGTGCCAGCATGACAGTTAGCACAGATACGCAGTATTTT. Its translation is CASMTVSTDTQYF. Together with reference TRBV2 and TRBJ2-3, the CDR3 gives the full variable domain: EPEVTQTPSHQVTQMGQEVILRCVPISNHLYFYWYRQILGQKVEFLVSFYNNEISEKSEIFDDQFSVERPDGSNFTLKIRSTKLEDSAMYFCASMTVSTDTQYFGPGTRLTVL.

The V and J genes are TRBV2 and TRBJ2-1, with TRBD1 identical over 9 bases. Germline V gene sequence: CDR1 SNHLY, CDR2 FYNNEI. With 6 bases clipped from V and 7 bases from J, the junction kept 10 bases outside the gene matches. The CDR3 sequence is 15 residues long. CDR3 sequence: CASRTRDRARNEQFF. The CDR3 nucleotides are TGTGCCAGCAGGACCCGGGACAGGGCCAGGAATGAGCAGTTCTTC.

This clone was recorded only once. The V gene is TRBV12-5, the J gene TRBJ1-5; 7 bases are a match to TRBD1. This CDR3 region has 14 residues. V dropped 6 bases and J dropped 4; count of bases not matched to a gene: 6. The germline V gene encodes CDR1 LGHNT and CDR2 FRNRAP. For the CDR3, the DNA is TGTGCTAGTGGCCCCGGACAGGTTAATCAGCCCCAGCATTTT. Translation: CASGPGQVNQPQHF.

In this sample, this clone turned up once. The V call is TRBV7-9, the J call TRBJ2-7; tentative D call: TRBD2 (5 bases). CDR3 length: 15 residues. The germline V gene has CDR1 SEHNR and CDR2 FQNEAQ (reference sequence). Between the trimmed V and J ends, which lost 2 bases and 6 bases, there was a span of 17 bases. CDR3 DNA: TGTGCCAGCAGCTTATCCGCTAGCCCCGTCGGCGAGCAGTACTTC. Translated, it gives CASSLSASPVGEQYF. Variable domain in full (rest from reference TRBV7-9 and TRBJ2-7): DTGVSQNPRHKITKRGQNVTFRCDPISEHNRLYWYRQTLGQGPEFLTYFQNEAQLEKSRLLSDRFSAERPKGSFSTLEIQRTEQGDSAMYLCASSLSASPVGEQYFGPGTRLTVT.

The chain is built from TRBV28 and TRBJ1-4; D uncertain. Per germline, CDR1 MDHEN and CDR2 SYDVKM. The CDR3 contains 16 residues. V was clipped by 5 bases and J by 2 bases, with 15 bases between them. CDR3 nucleotides: TGTGCCAGCAGTAGATCAGGATTCCCGACTAATGAAAAACTGTTTTTT. It translates to CASSRSGFPTNEKLFF.

This clone occurred once. The gene calls are TRBV5-1 and TRBJ2-3; 14 bases line up with TRBD2. Per germline, CDR1 SGHRS and CDR2 YFSETQ. Trimming at V came to 3 bases and at J to 2 bases, leaving 5 bases not matched to a gene. CDR3 length: 17 residues. CDR3 nucleotide sequence: TGCGCCAGCAGCTCTGGGACTAGCGGGGGATACACAGATACGCAGTATTTT. Encoded protein: CASSSGTSGGYTDTQYF.

This clone showed up many times. The chain couples TRBV12-3 or TRBV12-4 to TRBJ1-2; D remains unclear. V was clipped by 5 bases and J by 5 bases, with 9 bases between them. The CDR3 is made up of 12 amino acids. CDR3 region: CASSPDMYGYTF. In DNA, the CDR3 is TGTGCCAGCAGTCCCGACATGTATGGCTACACCTTC.

The chain is built from TRBV5-1 and TRBJ1-4; possibly TRBD1 for D (5 bases). Germline V gives CDR1 SGHRS, CDR2 YFSETQ. V lost 2 bases, J lost 6 bases, and 17 bases lay in between. CDR3 size: 16 residues. CDR3 nucleotides: TGCGCCAGCAGCTTTTTCTCGGGGGGAAGGGATGAAAAACTGTTTTTT. It translates to CASSFFSGGRDEKLFF.

The CDR3 coding sequence is TGTGCCAGCAGCACTGGACTCTTCCCAGATACGCAGTATTTT. Translating it yields CASSTGLFPDTQYF. The chain uses TRBV5-5 and TRBJ2-3; tentative D call: TRBD2 (5 bases). Germline V gene lookup returns CDR1 SGHKS and CDR2 YYEKEE (reference sequence). Trimming left V 4 bases short and J 4 bases short, with 13 bases between. This CDR3 is 14 amino acids long.

This rearrangement joins TRBV4-1 to TRBJ2-1; D is unclear. The V end lost 4 bases, the J end lost 0 bases, and 13 bases lay between the germline ends. This CDR3 has 16 amino acids. The V gene's germline CDR1 is MGHRA and CDR2 YSYEKL. The CDR3 sequence: CASSPQDLSSYNEQFF. CDR3 DNA sequence: TGCGCCAGCAGCCCTCAAGACTTAAGCTCCTACAATGAGCAGTTCTTC.

Only one count was recorded for this clone. This chain connects TRBV2 to TRBJ2-2; no definite D call. This CDR3 spans 14 amino acids. Germline V gene sequence: CDR1 SNHLY, CDR2 FYNNEI. Deletions cut 3 bases from V and 6 bases from J, with 11 bases between. CDR3 amino acids: CASSDPRSPGELFF. CDR3 DNA sequence: TGTGCCAGCAGTGACCCCCGGTCGCCCGGGGAGCTGTTTTTT. Full variable domain (missing parts from reference TRBV2 and TRBJ2-2): EPEVTQTPSHQVTQMGQEVILRCVPISNHLYFYWYRQILGQKVEFLVSFYNNEISEKSEIFDDQFSVERPDGSNFTLKIRSTKLEDSAMYFCASSDPRSPGELFFGEGSRLTVL.